This entry concerns a single T cell receptor beta chain. Its antigen is still unknown. Per-base qualities were not stored, and no clone one base away is much larger. The data derive from a study of OX40 agonist ivuxolimab in advanced cancers. Regarding the complete study: Ivuxolimab, which targeted the costimulatory receptor OX40 (CD134), was an agonistic, fully human IgG2 monoclonal antibody. Intravenous ivuxolimab was administered to patients every 2 weeks at six dose levels: 0.01, 0.1, 0.3, 1.5, 3 and 10 mg/kg. Of the roughly 51 patients in dose escalation, some 20 had hepatocellular carcinoma, around 15 had melanoma, 9 had renal cell carcinoma and 9 had head and neck cancer. A male proportion of roughly 80% and a mean age of roughly 55 years, ranging from roughly 23 to 85, were recorded for the dose-escalation cohort. Prior anti-PD-1, anti-PD-L1 or anti-CTLA-4 therapy was permitted, and less than 45% of dose-escalation patients had received checkpoint inhibitors. Partial responses occurred in three dose-escalation patients: two with cutaneous melanoma and one with hepatocellular carcinoma. The point of sequencing TCRbeta in the periphery was to test whether ivuxolimab changed TCR sequence diversity and drove clonal T-cell expansion. The paper reports the monotherapy dose-escalation portion (N of about 50 patients) of the phase I ivuxolimab trial. Study-wide findings and limitations: Low levels of normalized T-cell clonal expansion were also seen in some patients who did not respond. On average, CD8+ T cells showed more expanded clones than CD4+ T cells after ivuxolimab. Which antigens the clonally expanded peripheral T cells were specific for was not determined. Partial responders in the 0.1-3.0 mg/kg groups had among the lowest normalized peripheral clonal expansion, especially among CD8+ T cells. Clonal expansion of both CD4+ and CD8+ blood T cells was observed from baseline to week 6 at doses 0.1 to 3.0 mg/kg.

To sequence the TCRbeta CDR3 region, genomic DNA was isolated from the sorted cells. The immunoSEQ Assay was used to sequence the TCRbeta CDR3 regions. The immuneACCESS repertoire file appears here via TCRdb, limited to in-frame rearrangements. These files lack a portion of the clones; in checked studies, under half of the deficit traces to unresolved V genes, and the cause of the others is not known. Recorded for this sample are tens of thousands of clones; 90% to 95% of them occurred a single time. The ten biggest clones cover roughly a tenth of the sample. Patients with autoimmune disease history or receiving systemic immunosuppression were excluded from the trial. Peripheral blood for TCR sequencing was collected from all dose cohorts at baseline, on cycle 4 day 1, and on cycle 7 day 1. The samples were taken from a phase I, first-in-human, multicenter, open-label dose-escalation trial of ivuxolimab. The trial enrolled adults with locally advanced or metastatic head and neck squamous cell, hepatocellular, melanoma or renal cell carcinoma. Before TCR sequencing, CD4+ T cells and CD8+ T cells from peripheral blood were sorted into separate populations.

The junction shows trimming of 0 bases on V and 4 bases on J, and the gene matches do not reach 4 bases of it. Measured from the cysteine to the phenylalanine, the CDR3 is 15 residues long. The DNA shown is the 45-base CDR3, in frame from base 1. CDR1 and CDR2 (SGHRS, YFSETQ) derive from the germline V gene. The source of this sequence is an adult with an advanced solid tumor such as melanoma, head and neck, liver or kidney cancer. Rearrangement joined TRBV5-1 to TRBJ2-1, and 7 junctional nucleotides match TRBD1. Here the sequenced sample was CD4+ or CD8+ T cells sorted from blood, taken in a trial of the OX40 agonist ivuxolimab. CDR3 protein: CASSLAGTVYNEQFF. The DNA sequence is given as TGCGCCAGCAGCTTGGCCGGGACAGTTTACAATGAGCAGTTCTTC.